These 27 T cell receptor beta chains came from one sample sequenced in a study of T cells after yellow fever vaccination. One entry per CDR3 protein, called by TCRdb with MiXCR from the 5' RACE reads. This repertoire shows 200,000 to 300,000 distinct CDR3 sequences, around 13% found once; its top ten account for roughly 0.5%. The specimen comprised CD4+ T cells sorted from PBMCs, sampled 45 days after the yellow fever booster vaccination. These TCRs come from a man aged 25 to 45 who received the YFV17D yellow fever vaccine.

CDR3 coding DNA: TGTGCCAGCAGTCCGTCGTCCAGCTCCTACAATGAGCAGTTCTTC. The encoded protein is CASSPSSSSYNEQFF. The chain recombines TRBV7-3 with TRBJ2-1, with D unresolved. Trimming cost V 6 bases and J 0 bases, with 12 bases left between them. The CDR3 is made up of 15 amino acids. From germline, CDR1 is SGHTA and CDR2 FQGTGA.

This clonotype came up a few times. The chain is built from TRBV20-1 and TRBJ1-1; the match to TRBD1 covers 7 bases. The junction had 13 bases not matched to a gene; V was cut back by 6 bases and J by 3 bases. Germline V gene lookup returns CDR1 DFQATT and CDR2 SNEGSKA (reference sequence). CDR3 length: 15 amino acids. The CDR3 nucleotides are TGCAGTGCCCCACGGGGGAACAGGGGATACACTGAAGCTTTCTTT. As protein: CSAPRGNRGYTEAFF.

The V call is TRBV5-1, the J call TRBJ2-5; TRBD2 matches 8 bases. The CDR3 extends over 15 amino acids. With 6 bases clipped from V and 5 bases from J, the junction kept 12 bases outside the gene matches. Germline-derived CDR1 and CDR2 are SGHRS and YFSETQ. The CDR3 sequence is CASNLLAVQGETQYF. The DNA of the CDR3 is TGCGCCAGCAACTTACTAGCGGTTCAGGGGGAGACCCAGTACTTC.

This chain uses TRBV7-2 with TRBJ2-5; a weak D match, TRBD1 (5 bases). V lost 2 bases and J lost 4, with 14 bases in between. This CDR3 is built from 15 residues. CDR1 and CDR2 from the germline V gene are SGHTA and FQGNSA. The CDR3 DNA sequence: TGTGCCAGCAGCTTACAGGGCACGACCCCAGAGACCCAGTACTTC. Translation gives CASSLQGTTPETQYF.

Only a few counts were recorded for this clonotype. The genes are TRBV12-3 or TRBV12-4 and TRBJ1-3, with 8 positions matching TRBD1. CDR3 size: 12 residues. Trimming took 11 bases from V and 1 from J; bases not matched to a gene: 1. CDR3 bases: TGTGCCGGACAGGGTTCTGGAAACACCATATATTTT. It specifies CAGQGSGNTIYF.

There are a few counts of this clonotype. This sequence joins TRBV12-3 or TRBV12-4 and TRBJ2-1, with no clear D. Trimming removed 5 bases from V and 10 bases from J, with 18 bases in between. There are 14 residues in the CDR3. DNA of the CDR3: TGTGCCAGCAGTCATTTATCCGGCGCAGGCGAGCAGTTCTTC. Translating it yields CASSHLSGAGEQFF.

The V gene is TRBV5-5, the J gene TRBJ1-5; D gene unclear. The CDR3 runs to 15 residues. V shed 0 bases and J shed 0 bases, with 7 bases lying between them. Looked up from germline, CDR1 is SGHKS and CDR2 is YYEKEE (reference sequence). The CDR3 DNA reads TGTGCCAGCAGCTTGGTACAGAATAGCAATCAGCCCCAGCATTTT. Translating it yields CASSLVQNSNQPQHF.

There are many counts of this clonotype. The rearrangement links TRBV7-2 to TRBJ2-5; D gene uncertain. V lost 2 bases, J lost 3 bases, and 7 bases lay in between. The CDR3 extends over 13 amino acids. Germline lookup yields CDR1 SGHTA and CDR2 FQGNSA. The CDR3 spells CASSLFQKETQYF. The CDR3 nucleotides read TGTGCCAGCAGCTTATTCCAGAAAGAGACCCAGTACTTC.

This clonotype was picked up many times. The chain joins TRBV4-2 to TRBJ2-1; 8 nucleotides match TRBD2. V gave up 1 base and J gave up 8 bases; unmatched junction bases: 7. The CDR3 is made up of 15 amino acids. Looked up from germline, CDR1 is LGHNA and CDR2 is YNFKEQ. The DNA for the CDR3 is TGTGCCAGCAGCCAAGGTAATAGCGGGAACGATGAGCAGTTCTTC. Its translation is CASSQGNSGNDEQFF.

The chain links TRBV5-1 to TRBJ2-1, with D uncertain. V was shortened by 4 bases and J by 7 bases, with 12 bases between the two germline ends. The CDR3 runs 13 residues. The germline V gene has CDR1 SGHRS and CDR2 YFSETQ. The CDR3 region has the DNA TGCGCCAGCAGCCTAAAATCACGGAATGAGCAGTTCTTC. Amino acids: CASSLKSRNEQFF.

The table lists this clonotype with a few counts. The CDR3 loop is CASSLAETSGKLGQFF. CDR3 bases: TGTGCCAGCAGCTTGGCAGAGACTAGCGGGAAATTGGGGCAGTTCTTC. This chain connects TRBV5-5 to TRBJ2-1; 11 bases align to TRBD2. Trimming removed 0 bases from V and 12 bases from J; junction bases left unmatched: 11. CDR3 size: 16 residues. Germline CDR1 is SGHKS and CDR2 is YYEKEE (reference sequence).

This clonotype was observed at least ten times. The CDR3 protein is CASSPRAESPLHF. In nucleotides, the CDR3 is TGTGCCAGCAGCCCCCGTGCGGAGTCACCCCTCCACTTT. The genes are TRBV6-5 and TRBJ1-6; no firm D call. The CDR3 totals 13 residues. V was clipped by 6 bases and J by 10 bases, with 13 bases between them. Germline CDR1 is MNHEY and CDR2 is SVGAGI.

The chain links TRBV12-3 or TRBV12-4 to TRBJ2-7, with D tentatively TRBD1 or TRBD2 (5 bases each). The CDR3 is 13 residues long. V shed 5 bases and J shed 7 bases, with 15 bases lying between them. The CDR3 reads CASSKPGRGEQYF. In DNA, the CDR3 is TGTGCCAGCAGTAAACCGGGACGTGGGGAGCAGTACTTC.

This clonotype was observed a few times. The genes are TRBV7-2 and TRBJ2-3; 11 bases are shared with TRBD2. The germline V gene encodes CDR1 SGHTA and CDR2 FQGNSA. The CDR3 runs 17 residues. V shed 4 bases, J shed 5 bases, and the junction held 11 bases outside the gene matches. The CDR3 reads CASSSRTSGSGGDTQYF. The CDR3 region has the DNA TGTGCCAGCAGCTCGAGAACTAGCGGGAGTGGGGGAGATACGCAGTATTTT.

V and J are TRBV11-3 and TRBJ1-1; TRBD1 is a possible D gene (6 bases). Germline values: CDR1 SGHNT, CDR2 YENEEA. V lost 5 bases and J lost 4, with 14 bases in between. This CDR3 spans 14 amino acids. DNA of the CDR3: TGTGCCAGCAGCCCCCGGAGGGGGTCCACTGAAGCTTTCTTT. This codes for CASSPRRGSTEAFF.

Details on this clonotype: The junction does not match germline at one end; this may be a read error. V is TRBV5-1 and J is TRBJ1-4; TRBD1 is a possible D gene (6 bases). CDR3 length: 14 amino acids. CDR1 is SGHRS, CDR2 YFSETQ, per germline. CDR3 nucleotides: TGTGCCAGCAGCACATCCGGGACACAGGAAAAACTGTTTTTT. Translating it yields CASSTSGTQEKLFF.

This chain connects TRBV9 to TRBJ2-1; 7 bases fit TRBD2. The V gene's germline CDR1 is SGDLS and CDR2 YYNGEE. This CDR3 is 13 amino acids long. V gave up 0 bases and J gave up 9 bases; unmatched junction bases: 3. The CDR3 bases are TGTGCCAGCAGCGTAGTGGGAGGGCGTGAGCAGTTCTTC. This encodes CASSVVGGREQFF.

This clonotype was detected a few times. The chain is built from TRBV4-3 and TRBJ2-3; D is uncertain. This CDR3 comprises 15 residues. Germline V lookup: CDR1 LGHNA, CDR2 YSLEER. Trimming left V 1 base short and J 6 bases short, with 14 bases between. In DNA, the CDR3 is TGCGCCAGCAGCCAAGGGGCCAGGACCTTGGATACGCAGTATTTT. It specifies CASSQGARTLDTQYF.

In its sample, this clonotype was seen many times. The rearrangement links TRBV29-1 to TRBJ2-1; 10 positions match TRBD2. Germline V gene data show CDR1 as SQVTM and CDR2 as ANQGSEA. This CDR3 has 13 residues. CDR3 DNA sequence: TGCAGTTCAAGCGGGAGGGCCTACAATGAGCAGTTCTTC. Protein product: CSSSGRAYNEQFF.

This clonotype was found a few times. V usage is TRBV30 and J usage is TRBJ2-2; D is unclear. Germline lookup yields CDR1 GTSNPN and CDR2 SVGIG (reference sequence). This CDR3 is built from 15 residues. The V end was cut by 5 bases, the J end by 4 bases, with 17 bases between. The CDR3 bases are TGTGCCTGGTCCTTATTCGGAGCTTTCACCGGGGAGCTGTTTTTT. Amino acid sequence: CAWSLFGAFTGELFF.

V usage is TRBV7-2 and J usage is TRBJ1-2, with no clear D. Trimming cost V 2 bases and J 2 bases, with 12 bases left between them. Germline V lookup: CDR1 SGHTA, CDR2 FQGNSA. This CDR3 has 15 amino acids. CDR3 DNA sequence: TGTGCCAGCAGCTTACAAGGGCCTCCAAACTATGGCTACACCTTC. Protein: CASSLQGPPNYGYTF.

CDR3 sequence reads: CASTRSQETQYF. As DNA, the CDR3 is TGTGCCAGCACCCGATCACAAGAGACCCAGTACTTC. The J gene is TRBJ2-5, the V gene TRBV6-1, with D unclear. V gave up 7 bases and J gave up 2 bases, with 8 bases separating them. The V gene's germline CDR1 is MNHNS and CDR2 SASEGT. The CDR3 is 12 amino acids.

This clonotype was detected a few times. This chain uses TRBV28 with TRBJ2-7; D call uncertain. Trimming removed 6 bases from V and 6 bases from J, with 9 bases in between. Germline-derived CDR1 and CDR2 are MDHEN and SYDVKM. The CDR3 is 11 residues long. CDR3 in amino acids: CASSLSREQYF. In DNA form, the CDR3 reads TGTGCCAGCAGCCTTTCCCGCGAGCAGTACTTC.

In its sample, this clonotype was seen many times. V gene TRBV20-1 combines with J gene TRBJ2-1; 15 bases map to TRBD2. Germline CDR1 DFQATT, CDR2 SNEGSKA (reference sequence). With V trimmed by 3 bases and J by 0 bases, 6 bases remained unmatched. This CDR3 has 18 residues. CDR3 in amino acids: CSASGLAGGPGSYNEQFF. For the CDR3, the DNA is TGCAGTGCTAGCGGACTAGCGGGAGGGCCGGGCTCCTACAATGAGCAGTTCTTC.

V is TRBV25-1 and J is TRBJ2-2; a possible D gene is TRBD2 (6 bases). There are 18 residues in the CDR3. The germline V gene has CDR1 MGHDK and CDR2 SYGVNS. The V end lost 3 bases, the J end lost 2 bases, and 19 bases lay between the germline ends. CDR3 amino acids: CASSDSILAGGNTGELFF. In DNA, the CDR3 is TGTGCCAGCAGTGACTCAATCCTAGCCGGGGGAAACACCGGGGAGCTGTTTTTT.

This chain joins TRBV5-1 and TRBJ2-3; D not certain. Trimming pared 0 bases from V and 6 bases from J, leaving 14 bases between. The CDR3 is made up of 15 amino acids. Germline loops: CDR1 SGHRS, CDR2 YFSETQ. The CDR3 is CASSLDRPPTDTQYF. CDR3 nucleotides: TGCGCCAGCAGCTTGGACCGGCCGCCGACGGATACGCAGTATTTT. Full variable domain (rest looked up from reference TRBV5-1 and TRBJ2-3): KAGVTQTPRYLIKTRGQQVTLSCSPISGHRSVSWYQQTPGQGLQFLFEYFSETQRNKGNFPGRFSGRQFSNSRSEMNVSTLELGDSALYLCASSLDRPPTDTQYFGPGTRLTVL.

The J gene is TRBJ2-7, the V gene TRBV7-2; D gene uncertain. Germline V gene lookup returns CDR1 SGHTA and CDR2 FQGNSA. Trimming pared 1 base from V and 3 bases from J, leaving 16 bases between. This CDR3 region has 16 residues. The DNA of the CDR3 is TGTGCCAGCAGCTTAGACAGAGGCAGATTCTACTACGAGCAGTACTTC. It codes for CASSLDRGRFYYEQYF.